This T cell receptor (beta chain) appears in the sequencing data of a study of identical twins. V shed 0 bases, J shed 7 bases, and the junction held 1 base outside the gene matches. Germline CDR1 is SGHRS and CDR2 is YFSETQ. The CDR3 is 13 amino acids. TCRdb reprocessed the 5' RACE reads via MiXCR and lists one record per CDR3 protein. The repertoire has about 250,000 distinct CDR3 sequences, more than 12% of them found once; the top ten carry under 9.5%. Input material: memory (CD45RO+) T cells sorted from blood. The sequence was obtained from a woman aged 18 to 35 in good health. V and J are TRBV5-1 and TRBJ1-1, with 9 bases fitting TRBD1. CDR3 residues: CASSLGQGVEAFF. The CDR3, as DNA: TGCGCCAGCAGCTTGGGACAGGGGGTTGAAGCTTTCTTT.